This section outlines one T cell receptor (beta chain) sequence together with its context. The target antigen is unknown. A read error may be the cause here, since a much bigger clone is one base away. The CDR3 contains 14 residues. The germline gives CDR1 SNHLY, CDR2 FYNNEI. The data were obtained in a study of Graves' ophthalmopathy and Graves' hyperthyroidism. Overall study findings and caveats: Most expanded clonotypes in thyroid above 0.001 frequency also showed up in blood.

The authors amplified TCR beta CDR3 regions from RNA transcripts. First-round RT-PCR used HTBI primers; second-round multiplex PCR followed. TCRdb ran MiXCR on the multiplex PCR reads and lists one entry per CDR3 protein. The table records 600,000 to 950,000 distinct CDR3 sequences, 40% of them present only once. Other autoimmune diseases, uncontrolled infections, pregnancy or lactation excluded patients from enrollment. The sequence was obtained from an adult man with Graves' ophthalmopathy. The chain joins TRBV2 to TRBJ1-2, with 10 bases matching TRBD1. Sample: peripheral blood. The CDR3 DNA reads as TGTGCCAGCAGCGCGACAGGGGGCGGCTATGGCTGCACCTTC. Translating it yields CASSATGGGYGCTF.